This T cell receptor (beta chain) comes out of a study of somatic mutations in cytotoxic T cells in rheumatoid arthritis. Only in-frame clones appear in the TCRdb table, and some are missing; sequencing was by immunoSEQ multiplex PCR. Of tens of thousands of clones in the sample, 84% were seen once. Positive magnetic bead selection isolated CD4+ and CD8+ cells, and flow cytometry checked purity. This CDR3 has 15 amino acids. V shed 5 bases, J shed 4 bases, and the junction held 10 bases outside the gene matches. Per germline, CDR1 MNHEY and CDR2 SMNVEV (reference sequence). The study, taken as a whole, reports: CD8+ clonality rose with age in rheumatoid arthritis patients, not healthy controls. Per patient, the largest CD8+ clone was found to exceed 20% of CD8+ cells in 8 of 65 cases.

As for this clone: Its antigen is currently unknown.

V usage is TRBV27 and J usage is TRBJ2-5; TRBD2 matches 7 bases. The TCR was taken from a man aged 35-49 years in good health. Sequencing input: CD8+ T cells sorted from blood. DNA for the CDR3: TGTGCCAGCAGTCCCTTTGCGGGAGAGGGAGAGACCCAGTACTTC. This sequence encodes CASSPFAGEGETQYF.